This paragraph reports one T cell receptor beta chain. With random hexamers, reverse transcription was performed on about 0.45 to 1 ug of RNA. TCRdb used MiXCR to reprocess the immunoSEQ multiplex PCR reads, holding one entry per CDR3 protein. The sample has approximately 110,000 distinct CDR3 sequences; about 94% are singletons. The CD8+ and CD4+ T cells were isolated magnetically using a negative isolation approach, whereas the TEMRA cells were enriched by FACS. The data are from a study of CD8 T cells in Susac syndrome. V shed 1 base, J shed 6 bases, and the junction held 7 bases outside the gene matches. The CDR3 runs to 16 residues. CDR1 and CDR2 (germline): LGHDT, YNNKEL (reference sequence).

This receptor was obtained from a human donor in good health. The V and J genes are TRBV3-1 and TRBJ1-5; 9 nucleotides match TRBD1. The sequencing sample was made of CD4+ T cells from PBMCs. The CDR3 reads CASSQGPQGAGQPQHF. Written as DNA, the CDR3 is TGTGCCAGCAGCCAAGGCCCACAGGGGGCAGGTCAGCCCCAGCATTTT.